Included here is one T cell receptor beta chain sequence, with context. Trimming removed 2 bases from V and 1 base from J; junction bases left unmatched: 4. The length of the CDR3 is 16 residues. Germline CDR1 reads SGHRS; CDR2 reads YFSETQ. These data are taken from a study of technical replicates of blood from a handful of donors. TCRdb keeps only in-frame clones here, not all; method: immunoSEQ multiplex PCR. This sample yields approximately 99,000 clones, of which 95% to 96% are seen a single time; about 0.38% belongs to the top ten. The receptor's source is a human donor in good health. The sequenced sample was T cells isolated from PBMCs. The chain couples TRBV5-1 to TRBJ1-3; TRBD1 matches 9 bases. The CDR3 is CASSLNRGLSGNTIYF. The DNA of the CDR3 is TGCGCCAGCAGCTTAAACAGGGGGCTTTCTGGAAACACCATATATTTT.